One and the same sample provided the 21 T cell receptor beta chains below, sequenced in a study of shared clonotypes between healthy human individuals. The repertoire was sequenced with immunoSEQ multiplex PCR; TCRdb's copy has only in-frame clones and lacks some. Of roughly 2,500,000 clones listed, 90% to 95% are singletons. Specimen: naive CD4+ T cells from PBMCs. As to subset: CD45RA+ positively selected. The receptors shown here come from a man between 18 and 35 years old in good health. Some clones in this sample may be carry-over from other donors' samples.

The chain employs TRBV28 and TRBJ1-2; TRBD1 is a possible D gene (5 bases). The CDR3 spans 13 residues. CDR1 is MDHEN, CDR2 SYDVKM, per germline. The ends were cut back, 10 bases at V and 2 bases at J, with 14 bases in the middle. In DNA form, the CDR3 reads TGTGCCACACCTGGACACTACAACTATGGCTACACCTTC. Translating gives CATPGHYNYGYTF.

V usage is TRBV6-1 and J usage is TRBJ1-5; D not resolved. Between the trimmed V and J ends, which lost 8 bases and 6 bases, there was a span of 8 bases. The CDR3 runs to 11 residues. CDR1 is MNHNS, CDR2 SASEGT, per germline. The DNA for the CDR3 is TGTGCCAGCGGATTCGGTCAGCCCCAGCATTTT. Encoded protein: CASGFGQPQHF.

V gene TRBV28 combines with J gene TRBJ1-3, with D perhaps TRBD1 (6 bases). The germline V gene encodes CDR1 MDHEN and CDR2 SYDVKM. The CDR3 runs to 19 residues. The V end was cut by 3 bases, the J end by 2 bases, with 23 bases between. CDR3 protein: CASSFAGGPLPLAGNTIYF. The CDR3 nucleotides are TGTGCCAGCAGTTTCGCGGGGGGGCCTCTCCCGCTAGCTGGAAACACCATATATTTT.

Worth noting for this clone: The sample contains more than one DNA sequence encoding this CDR3. The chain has TRBV5-4 and TRBJ2-2; maybe TRBD2 (5 bases). CDR1 is SGHNT, CDR2 YYREEE, per germline (reference sequence). CDR3 length: 13 residues. V lost 1 base and J lost 6, with 7 bases in between. CDR3: CASSLTGAGELFF. CDR3 DNA sequence: TGTGCCAGCAGCTTGACCGGGGCCGGGGAGCTGTTTTTT.

This chain links TRBV6-1 with TRBJ2-7; D gene unclear. From germline, CDR1 is MNHNS and CDR2 SASEGT. Trimming took off 2 bases at V and 6 bases at J, with 14 bases between the two ends. CDR3 length: 14 amino acids. The DNA of the CDR3 is TGTGCCAGCAGTGAAACCTATTCCCCAGGCGAGCAGTACTTC. Its translation: CASSETYSPGEQYF.

The chain uses TRBV11-1 and TRBJ2-1; D is uncertain. Trimming cost V 1 base and J 9 bases, with 7 bases left between them. The length of the CDR3 is 12 residues. Germline V gene sequence: CDR1 SGHAT, CDR2 FQDESV (reference sequence). The CDR3 DNA sequence: TGTGCCAGCAGCTTAGGTGTCGGTGAGCAGTTCTTC. Amino acids: CASSLGVGEQFF. The full variable domain, its missing parts supplied by reference TRBV11-1 and TRBJ2-1, is EAEVAQSPRYKITEKSQAVAFWCDPISGHATLYWYRQILGQGPELLVQFQDESVVDDSQLPKDRFSAERLKGVDSTLKIQPAELGDSAMYLCASSLGVGEQFFGPGTRLTVL.

A note on this clone: The sample holds other DNA sequences that translate to the same CDR3. This rearrangement joins TRBV5-1 to TRBJ2-7; weak D call: TRBD1 (5 bases). V lost 0 bases and J lost 1, with 5 bases in between. Germline V lookup: CDR1 SGHRS, CDR2 YFSETQ. The CDR3 sequence is 13 residues long. CDR3 in DNA: TGCGCCAGCAGCTTGGCAGGGTCCTACGAGCAGTACTTC. Residues: CASSLAGSYEQYF.

Only one count was recorded for this clone. This rearrangement joins TRBV29-1 to TRBJ2-5, with TRBD1 matching over 7 bases. Germline-derived CDR1 and CDR2 are SQVTM and ANQGSEA. This CDR3 spans 14 amino acids. J gave up 2 bases and V 7 bases, and 10 bases lay outside the gene matches. CDR3 residues: CSGTAGTAQETQYF. CDR3 DNA: TGCAGCGGCACCGCCGGGACAGCACAAGAGACCCAGTACTTC.

This chain connects TRBV10-3 to TRBJ2-3; 9 bases line up with TRBD2. The germline CDR1 and CDR2 sequences are ENHRY and SYGVKD. CDR3 length equals 16 residues. After removal of 2 bases from V and 4 bases from J, the junction contained 7 bases not matched to a gene. The CDR3 here is CAISEGLAGWADTQYF. Here the CDR3 DNA reads TGTGCCATCAGTGAGGGCCTAGCGGGATGGGCAGATACGCAGTATTTT.

DNA for the CDR3: TGTGCCAGCATGCAGACTAGCGGGAGGTTCAATGAGCAGTTCTTC. It codes for CASMQTSGRFNEQFF. The rearrangement links TRBV7-2 to TRBJ2-1; 13 bases are a match to TRBD2. CDR1 is SGHTA and CDR2 is FQGNSA in the germline V gene. V shed 7 bases and J 6 bases; nucleotides not matched to a gene: 6. The CDR3 consists of 15 residues.

As DNA, the CDR3 is TGTGCAAGTAACGGGCTCCTTCCCTACGAGCAGTACTTC. Protein: CASNGLLPYEQYF. This rearrangement joins TRBV28 to TRBJ2-7; D is unclear. Germline CDR1 is MDHEN and CDR2 is SYDVKM. CDR3 size: 13 residues.

This clone appeared a single time. The chain couples TRBV4-3 to TRBJ1-1, with no clear D. CDR3 size: 15 residues. The V gene lost 0 bases and the J gene lost 5 bases, with 13 bases spanning the gap. Germline CDR1 reads LGHNA; CDR2 reads YSLEER. As DNA, the CDR3 is TGCGCCAGCAGCCAAGAGGTTACGGGCGGGACTGAAGCTTTCTTT. Protein sequence: CASSQEVTGGTEAFF.

Concerning this clone: The same CDR3 arises from other DNA sequences in this sample as well. V and J are TRBV7-9 and TRBJ1-1; the D is unclear. In germline, CDR1 is SEHNR, CDR2 FQNEAQ (reference sequence). The ends were cut back, 5 bases at V and 3 bases at J, with 10 bases in the middle. The CDR3 has 13 amino acids. CDR3 sequence reads: CASSPGVHTEAFF. For the CDR3, the DNA is TGTGCCAGCAGCCCCGGAGTCCACACTGAAGCTTTCTTT.

This clone is a singleton in its sample. The CDR3 nucleotides are TGTGCCAGCAGTGAAAAGACAGGGAAGGCCAACAATGAGCAGTTCTTC. Translated: CASSEKTGKANNEQFF. The rearrangement uses TRBV6-1 and TRBJ2-1; 7 bases map to TRBD1. Germline trimming cut 2 bases from V and 5 bases from J; bases unmatched to any gene: 9. Germline V gene lookup returns CDR1 MNHNS and CDR2 SASEGT. The CDR3 loop spans 16 amino acids.

This chain links TRBV30 with TRBJ1-2, with a tentative D call TRBD1 (5 bases). V was clipped by 0 bases and J by 4 bases, with 9 bases between them. Germline CDR1 GTSNPN, CDR2 SVGIG (reference sequence). The CDR3 has 13 residues. CDR3 loop: CAWSVLRAYGYTF. The CDR3 region has the DNA TGTGCCTGGAGTGTACTCAGGGCCTATGGCTACACCTTC.

The J gene is TRBJ2-4, the V gene TRBV28, with D maybe TRBD2 (6 bases). V lost 5 bases and J lost 0, with 14 bases in between. Germline V gene sequence: CDR1 MDHEN, CDR2 SYDVKM. The CDR3 runs to 16 residues. As DNA, the CDR3 is TGTGCCAGCAGTCCACCTTGGAGGGGAGCCAAAAACATTCAGTACTTC. It translates to CASSPPWRGAKNIQYF.

This clone showed up just a few times. V is TRBV6-4 and J is TRBJ2-2; 7 bases match TRBD1. The V gene end was trimmed by 5 bases and the J gene end by 4 bases; junction bases not matched to a gene: 4. Germline values: CDR1 MRHNA, CDR2 SNTAGT. The CDR3 is made up of 14 amino acids. CDR3 DNA: TGTGCCAGCAGTAATTCAGGGGGCACCGGGGAGCTGTTTTTT. Protein sequence: CASSNSGGTGELFF.

The chain is built from TRBV5-6 and TRBJ1-1, with D possibly matching TRBD1 (6 bases). Germline V gene sequence: CDR1 SGHDT, CDR2 YYEEEE. V shed 4 bases and J shed 1 base, with 17 bases lying between them. The CDR3 covers 16 residues. The CDR3 is CASSPRGAGPNTEAFF. The CDR3 DNA follows: TGTGCCAGCAGCCCAAGGGGGGCAGGCCCGAACACTGAAGCTTTCTTT.

As regards this clone: The same CDR3 arises from other DNA sequences in this sample as well. The V call is TRBV2, the J call TRBJ1-1; 10 nucleotides align to TRBD1. CDR1 SNHLY and CDR2 FYNNEI come from the germline V gene. The CDR3 has 13 residues. V lost 7 bases and J lost 5; bases outside the gene matches: 4. The CDR3 region has the DNA TGTGCCAGCAATCCGGACAGGGGGACTGAAGCTTTCTTT. As protein: CASNPDRGTEAFF.

This sequence joins TRBV28 and TRBJ1-1; D is uncertain. Germline lookup yields CDR1 MDHEN and CDR2 SYDVKM. The CDR3 runs 13 residues. Trimming left V 2 bases short and J 11 bases short, with 15 bases between. The CDR3 sequence: CASSLKAGLRAFF. The CDR3 DNA is TGTGCCAGCAGTTTAAAGGCTGGGTTACGGGCTTTCTTT.

The genes are TRBV14 and TRBJ2-5; D is possibly TRBD1 or TRBD2 (5 bases each). Trimming removed 5 bases from V and 3 bases from J, with 16 bases in between. Germline CDR1 reads SGHDN; CDR2 reads FVKESK. The length of the CDR3 is 15 residues. In nucleotides, the CDR3 is TGTGCCAGCAGCATACCCGGGGCGAAAAAAGAGACCCAGTACTTC. Its translation: CASSIPGAKKETQYF. Full variable domain (rest looked up from reference TRBV14 and TRBJ2-5): EAGVTQFPSHSVIEKGQTVTLRCDPISGHDNLYWYRRVMGKEIKFLLHFVKESKQDESGMPNNRFLAERTGGTYSTLKVQPAELEDSGVYFCASSIPGAKKETQYFGPGTRLLVL.